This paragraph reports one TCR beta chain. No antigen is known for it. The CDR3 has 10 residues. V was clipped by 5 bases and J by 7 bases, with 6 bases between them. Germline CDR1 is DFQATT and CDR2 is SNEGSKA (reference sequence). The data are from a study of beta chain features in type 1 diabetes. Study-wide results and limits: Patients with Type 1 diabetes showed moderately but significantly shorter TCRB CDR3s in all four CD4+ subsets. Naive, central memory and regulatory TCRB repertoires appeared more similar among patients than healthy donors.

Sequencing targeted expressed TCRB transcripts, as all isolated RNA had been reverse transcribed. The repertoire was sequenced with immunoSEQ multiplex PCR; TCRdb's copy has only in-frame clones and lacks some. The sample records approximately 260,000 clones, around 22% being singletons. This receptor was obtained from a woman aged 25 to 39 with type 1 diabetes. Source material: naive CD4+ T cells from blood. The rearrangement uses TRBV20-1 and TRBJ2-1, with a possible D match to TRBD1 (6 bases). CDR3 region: CSAQGNEQFF. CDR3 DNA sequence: TGCAGTGCTCAGGGGAATGAGCAGTTCTTC.